These 28 T cell receptor beta chains were all obtained from the same sample, sequenced in a study of shared clonotypes between healthy human individuals. TCRdb's table, derived via immunoSEQ multiplex PCR, lists solely in-frame clones and lacks some. The sample records about a million clones, around three quarters being singletons. The source material was memory CD4+ T cells from PBMCs. Subset denoted: CD45RA-negative fraction. These receptors originate from a young man in good health. Some clones in this sample may be carry-over from other donors' samples.

This clone was observed at least ten times. V gene TRBV16 combines with J gene TRBJ1-5, with a weak D call TRBD1 (5 bases). The germline V gene has CDR1 KGHSY and CDR2 FQNENV. The V and J ends lost 3 bases and 0 bases respectively, with 6 bases between them. The CDR3 is 14 residues long. In DNA, the CDR3 is TGTGCCAGCAGCCAGACAGCTAGCAATCAGCCCCAGCATTTT. Translated, it gives CASSQTASNQPQHF.

This clone was counted only a few times. V and J are TRBV7-8 and TRBJ2-1; 15 nucleotides agree with TRBD2. The CDR3 loop spans 18 amino acids. V gave up 5 bases and J gave up 3 bases; unmatched junction bases: 8. Germline loops: CDR1 SGHVS, CDR2 FQNEAQ. CDR3 DNA: TGTGCCAGCAGCCGTCCCGGGACTAGCGGGAGGCACTACAATGAGCAGTTCTTC. This sequence encodes CASSRPGTSGRHYNEQFF.

As for this clone: Other DNA sequences of this sample code for an identical CDR3. V is TRBV5-1 and J is TRBJ1-5; 9 bases align to TRBD1. The J segment lost 2 bases and the V segment lost 4 bases, leaving 4 bases of the junction unmatched. Germline V CDR1 and CDR2: SGHRS, YFSETQ. This CDR3 region has 15 residues. In DNA, the CDR3 is TGCGCCAGCAGCCTAACAGGGGGCGGCAATCAGCCCCAGCATTTT. Translating gives CASSLTGGGNQPQHF.

V and J are TRBV5-1 and TRBJ2-7; 9 bases agree with TRBD1. Germline V CDR1 and CDR2: SGHRS, YFSETQ. V lost 4 bases and J lost 5; bases outside the gene matches: 4. CDR3 length equals 13 residues. CDR3 DNA sequence: TGCGCCAGCAGCGAGGACAGGGGCCACGAGCAGTACTTC. It is translated as CASSEDRGHEQYF.

With respect to this clone: The junction differs from germline at one of its ends, possibly a read error. The chain is built from TRBV11-1 and TRBJ2-7, with 13 positions matching TRBD2. Germline loops: CDR1 SGHAT, CDR2 FQDESV (reference sequence). There are 17 residues in the CDR3. CDR3 sequence (DNA): TGTGCCAGCAGACCTAATGGACTAGCGGGAGTGGCAGACGAGCAGCACTTC. Protein product: CASRPNGLAGVADEQHF.

This clone was seen a handful of times. The rearrangement links TRBV28 to TRBJ2-7; D possibly uses TRBD1 or TRBD2 (5 bases each). With 6 bases removed from V and 0 bases from J, the gap between germline ends came to 18 bases. The CDR3 has 16 amino acids. The germline V gene encodes CDR1 MDHEN and CDR2 SYDVKM. The CDR3 region is CASRGRPGTVSYEQYF. DNA for the CDR3: TGTGCCAGCAGGGGAAGGCCCGGGACGGTCTCCTACGAGCAGTACTTC.

The chain employs TRBV5-1 and TRBJ1-3; D not resolved. The V end was cut by 0 bases, the J end by 0 bases, with 7 bases between. The CDR3 runs to 15 residues. The germline V gene has CDR1 SGHRS and CDR2 YFSETQ. Here the CDR3 reads CASSLATSSGNTIYF. DNA of the CDR3: TGCGCCAGCAGCTTGGCGACGAGCTCTGGAAACACCATATATTTT.

The DNA of the CDR3 is TGTGCCAGCACCCCCCAGCACGAGCAGTACTTC. Translated, it gives CASTPQHEQYF. This chain uses TRBV2 with TRBJ2-7; D unresolved. The CDR3 consists of 11 residues. Germline V gives CDR1 SNHLY, CDR2 FYNNEI. V was cut by 7 bases and J by 5 bases, with 9 bases left in between.

This clone was observed a single time. Other DNA variants within this sample encode the same CDR3. This chain links TRBV15 with TRBJ2-5; weak D call: TRBD1 (5 bases). The CDR3 sequence is 14 residues long. Germline values: CDR1 LNHNV, CDR2 YYDKDF (reference sequence). V lost 0 bases, J lost 1 base, and 6 bases lay in between. CDR3 in DNA: TGTGCCACCAGCAGAGACAGGGCCCAAGAGACCCAGTACTTC. It codes for CATSRDRAQETQYF.

The chain joins TRBV28 to TRBJ1-5; 8 bases agree with TRBD1. This CDR3 spans 15 amino acids. The ends lost 2 bases at V and 6 bases at J; junction bases unmatched: 6. The germline V gene encodes CDR1 MDHEN and CDR2 SYDVKM. The CDR3 loop reads CASSLQGAGSQPQHF. The CDR3 coding sequence is TGTGCCAGCAGTTTACAGGGGGCGGGAAGTCAGCCCCAGCATTTT.

This chain connects TRBV7-2 to TRBJ1-2; TRBD1 agrees at 8 bases. Germline values: CDR1 SGHTA, CDR2 FQGNSA. The J segment lost 0 bases and the V segment lost 2 bases, leaving 5 bases of the junction unmatched. The CDR3 consists of 16 residues. CDR3 bases: TGTGCCAGCAGCTTACAGGGGGCCATGGCTAACTATGGCTACACCTTC. Residues: CASSLQGAMANYGYTF.

The V gene is TRBV4-1, the J gene TRBJ2-5; tentatively, D is TRBD2 (5 bases). V gave up 0 bases and J gave up 5 bases, with 13 bases separating them. CDR3 length: 15 residues. Looked up from germline, CDR1 is MGHRA and CDR2 is YSYEKL. For the CDR3, the DNA is TGCGCCAGCAGCCAAGATGGCTTCTCGGGGGAGACCCAGTACTTC. It is translated as CASSQDGFSGETQYF.

There are a few counts of this clone. The chain joins TRBV2 to TRBJ1-1; no reliable D call. V dropped 8 bases and J dropped 4 bases, with 11 bases sitting between them. Germline V CDR1 and CDR2: SNHLY, FYNNEI. The CDR3 sequence is 12 residues long. DNA for the CDR3: TGTGCCAGCGATGTCCTGACCACTGAAGCTTTCTTT. Amino acids: CASDVLTTEAFF.

The J gene is TRBJ2-7, the V gene TRBV28; 10 bases are shared with TRBD2. V was pared by 6 bases and J by 5 bases, with 10 bases of the junction left unmatched. Germline V gives CDR1 MDHEN, CDR2 SYDVKM. CDR3 length: 15 residues. The CDR3 reads CASRITGTSVHEQYF. The CDR3 DNA sequence: TGTGCCAGCAGAATTACCGGGACTAGCGTCCACGAGCAGTACTTC.

V usage is TRBV4-1 and J usage is TRBJ2-7; D tentatively fits TRBD1 or TRBD2 (5 bases each). V lost 0 bases to trimming and J lost 6 bases, with 15 bases between them. The CDR3 sequence is 15 residues long. CDR1 MGHRA and CDR2 YSYEKL come from the germline V gene. The CDR3 nucleotides read TGCGCCAGCAGCCAAGACCAGGGAGTAGCTTTCGAGCAGTACTTC. Protein sequence: CASSQDQGVAFEQYF.

This CDR3 is CASSLAIAGVAYNEQFF. The CDR3 nucleotides read TGTGCCAGCAGCTTAGCGATAGCGGGAGTCGCATACAATGAGCAGTTCTTC. The chain recombines TRBV7-2 with TRBJ2-1; 9 bases fit TRBD2. Germline CDR1 SGHTA, CDR2 FQGNSA. Trimming removed 0 bases from V and 4 bases from J; junction bases left unmatched: 7. CDR3 size: 17 residues. Variable domain in full (rest from reference TRBV7-2 and TRBJ2-1): GAGVSQSPSNKVTEKGKDVELRCDPISGHTALYWYRQSLGQGLEFLIYFQGNSAPDKSGLPSDRFSAERTGGSVSTLTIQRTQQEDSAVYLCASSLAIAGVAYNEQFFGPGTRLTVL.

This CDR3 is CASSLQGYIQYF. Written as DNA, the CDR3 is TGTGCCAGCAGTCTTCAGGGATACATTCAGTACTTC. This chain links TRBV2 with TRBJ2-4; perhaps TRBD1 as D (5 bases). CDR3 length equals 12 residues. Between the trimmed V and J ends, which lost 5 bases and 8 bases, there was a span of 10 bases. The germline CDR1 and CDR2 sequences are SNHLY and FYNNEI. The variable domain in full, completed from reference TRBV2 and TRBJ2-4, reads EPEVTQTPSHQVTQMGQEVILRCVPISNHLYFYWYRQILGQKVEFLVSFYNNEISEKSEIFDDQFSVERPDGSNFTLKIRSTKLEDSAMYFCASSLQGYIQYFGAGTRLSVL.

This chain links TRBV7-2 with TRBJ2-1; 7 nucleotides agree with TRBD1. CDR1 SGHTA and CDR2 FQGNSA come from the germline V gene. The CDR3 has 15 residues. The V segment lost 5 bases and the J segment 2 bases; nucleotides outside the gene matches: 6. This CDR3 is CASSLRGQTYNEQFF. The CDR3 DNA reads TGTGCCAGCAGCCTTAGGGGGCAGACCTACAATGAGCAGTTCTTC.

This clone occurred a few times. This chain uses TRBV7-8 with TRBJ1-1, with TRBD1 matching 7 bases. The CDR3 length is 14 residues. The V gene end was trimmed by 5 bases and the J gene end by 4 bases; junction bases not matched to a gene: 7. Germline loops: CDR1 SGHVS, CDR2 FQNEAQ. Here the CDR3 reads CASSRRDRATEAFF. The CDR3 region has the DNA TGTGCCAGCAGCCGACGAGACAGGGCCACTGAAGCTTTCTTT.

The genes are TRBV28 and TRBJ1-2; possibly TRBD1 for D (6 bases). V shed 3 bases and J shed 8 bases, with 13 bases lying between them. Germline CDR1 MDHEN, CDR2 SYDVKM. The CDR3 has 13 residues. The CDR3 coding sequence is TGTGCCAGCAGTTTGGCACAGGGTCCAGGCTACACCTTC. It translates to CASSLAQGPGYTF.

The sample holds one count of this clone. CDR3 coding DNA: TGTGCCAGCAGCGCCCCGTCAAGAGGAGATACGCAGTATTTT. It yields the protein CASSAPSRGDTQYF. This chain uses TRBV7-6 with TRBJ2-3; D unclear. Per germline, CDR1 SGHVS and CDR2 FNYEAQ. The length of the CDR3 is 14 residues. V was pared by 5 bases and J by 5 bases, with 14 bases between.

This clone has ten or more counts. Other DNA sequences in the same sample also yield this CDR3. The CDR3 sequence is CASTSRFGNQPQHF. The CDR3 DNA reads TGTGCCAGCACCTCAAGGTTTGGCAATCAGCCCCAGCATTTT. This sequence joins TRBV6-5 and TRBJ1-5; the D is unclear. This CDR3 region has 14 residues. V lost 7 bases and J lost 2, with 12 bases in between. The germline CDR1 and CDR2 sequences are MNHEY and SVGAGI.

The J gene is TRBJ1-1, the V gene TRBV13, with 10 bases matching TRBD1. Germline lookup yields CDR1 PRHDT and CDR2 FYEKMQ (reference sequence). This CDR3 spans 17 amino acids. V dropped 1 base and J dropped 4; count of bases not matched to a gene: 9. The CDR3 sequence: CASSLARARTGGTEAFF. DNA of the CDR3: TGTGCCAGCAGCTTAGCACGGGCCCGGACAGGGGGCACTGAAGCTTTCTTT. The entire variable domain, with the rest obtained from reference TRBV13 and TRBJ1-1, is as follows: AAGVIQSPRHLIKEKRETATLKCYPIPRHDTVYWYQQGPGQDPQFLISFYEKMQSDKGSIPDRFSAQQFSDYHSELNMSSLELGDSALYFCASSLARARTGGTEAFFGQGTRLTVV.

The genes are TRBV5-6 and TRBJ1-3; TRBD1 might be the D (6 bases). Germline CDR1 SGHDT, CDR2 YYEEEE. This CDR3 is built from 15 residues. Deletions cut 2 bases from V and 0 bases from J, with 9 bases between. The CDR3 bases are TGTGCCAGCAGCTTAACAGGGCTCTCTGGAAACACCATATATTTT. Its translation: CASSLTGLSGNTIYF.

Comments on this clone: A junction end diverges from the germline sequence, so it may reflect a read error. The gene calls are TRBV28 and TRBJ1-2; D not certain. CDR1 is MDHEN, CDR2 SYDVKM, per germline. This CDR3 has 11 residues. CDR3 sequence reads: CASSSLRAVAF. In DNA form, the CDR3 reads TGTGCCAGCAGCAGCCTAAGGGCAGTCGCCTTC.

This chain links TRBV18 with TRBJ1-1, with 8 positions matching TRBD1. Germline CDR1 reads KGHSH; CDR2 reads LQKENI. V was clipped by 2 bases and J by 6 bases; unmatched bases: 5. This CDR3 region has 14 residues. The DNA for the CDR3 is TGTGCCAGCTCACCAGAGGGACAGGCTTCTGAAGCTTTCTTT. It codes for CASSPEGQASEAFF.

In its sample, this clone was seen a few times. The sample carries other DNA sequences with the same CDR3. CDR3 sequence reads: CSVEPGGETQYF. The DNA of the CDR3 is TGCAGCGTTGAGCCCGGGGGGGAGACCCAGTACTTC. The rearrangement uses TRBV29-1 and TRBJ2-5; 7 bases map to TRBD2. CDR1 SQVTM and CDR2 ANQGSEA come from the germline V gene. This CDR3 is 12 amino acids long. Trimming at V came to 3 bases and at J to 5 bases, leaving 3 bases not matched to a gene.

In its sample, this clone was seen a few times. V usage is TRBV29-1 and J usage is TRBJ2-5, with 9 nucleotides matching TRBD2. The CDR3 sequence is 15 residues long. Germline-derived CDR1 and CDR2 are SQVTM and ANQGSEA. Trimming removed 7 bases from V and 2 bases from J; junction bases left unmatched: 11. The CDR3 spells CSATPGLAGQETQYF. In DNA, the CDR3 is TGCAGCGCCACACCGGGACTAGCAGGACAAGAGACCCAGTACTTC. The variable domain in full, with the rest retrieved from reference TRBV29-1 and TRBJ2-5, is SAVISQKPSRDICQRGTSLTIQCQVDSQVTMMFWYRQQPGQSLTLIATANQGSEATYESGFVIDKFPISRPNLTFSTLTVSNMSPEDSSIYLCSATPGLAGQETQYFGPGTRLLVL.